The clone carrying this T cell receptor beta chain was found once. No antigen is known for it. CDR3 size: 14 residues. Trimming pared 6 bases from V and 0 bases from J, leaving 9 bases between. The germline V gene has CDR1 MDHEN and CDR2 SYDVKM. The authors' processing: Sequence data from immunoSEQ were junction-only and lacked quality scores; consequently, filtering differed. Sequencing used immunoSEQ multiplex PCR; TCRdb keeps in-frame clones, though not all of them. V, J and clone size are taken as reported in that table, and D and trimming were inferred from the DNA itself. The sample gives approximately 2,000,000 clones, 85% to 95% of which show up once; around 0.4% is in the top ten. These data originate in a study of shared clonotypes between healthy human individuals. As for the study in general: Every donor yielded three CD4 naive, three CD4 memory, two CD8 naive and one CD8 memory plate.

Study results and limitations: Larger estimated richness was generally seen in naive subsets than in memory subsets.

Within Nashville, Tennessee resided all donors, each a Caucasian adult. J is TRBJ2-1 and V is TRBV28; D gene uncertain. The specimen sequenced was naive CD4+ T cells from PBMCs. Subset defined: CD45RA+ positively selected. The sequence derives from a man between 18 and 35 years old in good health. Some clones in this sample may be carry-over from other donors' samples. This chain's CDR3 is CASSLPPSYNEQFF. The CDR3 DNA is TGTGCCAGCAGCCTACCCCCCTCCTACAATGAGCAGTTCTTC.